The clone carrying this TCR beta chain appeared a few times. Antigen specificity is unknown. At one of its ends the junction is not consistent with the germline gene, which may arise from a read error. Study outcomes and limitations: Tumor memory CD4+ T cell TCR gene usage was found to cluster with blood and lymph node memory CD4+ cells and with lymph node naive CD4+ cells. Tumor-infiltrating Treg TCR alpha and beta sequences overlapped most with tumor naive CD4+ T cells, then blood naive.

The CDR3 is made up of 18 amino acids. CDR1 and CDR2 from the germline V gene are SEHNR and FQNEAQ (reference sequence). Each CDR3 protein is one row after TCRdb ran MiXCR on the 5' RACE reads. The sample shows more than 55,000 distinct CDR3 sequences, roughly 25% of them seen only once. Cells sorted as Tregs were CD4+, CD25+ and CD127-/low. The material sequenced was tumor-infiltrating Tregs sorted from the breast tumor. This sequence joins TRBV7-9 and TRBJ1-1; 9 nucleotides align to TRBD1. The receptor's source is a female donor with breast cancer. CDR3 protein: CGSSPHRDKQGASTEAFF. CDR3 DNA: TGTGGCAGCAGCCCCCATCGGGACAAACAGGGGGCGAGCACTGAAGCTTTCTTT.